This TCR beta chain emerged from a study of blood T cells in healthy people across ages. It was with a sample-barcoded 5' primer and a J-beta primer mix that a second PCR of roughly 6 to 11 cycles was run. Each CDR3 protein is one row after TCRdb ran MiXCR on the 5' RACE reads. The sample records roughly 1.6 million distinct CDR3 sequences, around 36% being singletons. This CDR3 has 15 residues. CDR1 is MNHEY and CDR2 is SMNVEV in the germline V gene (reference sequence). The chain recombines TRBV27 with TRBJ2-4; D may correspond to TRBD1 or TRBD2 (6 bases each). The J call may be in error: the DNA end matches TRBJ2-7 better. Sequencing input: blood. The TCR originated in a young woman in good health. The CDR3 reads CASSEGGTIPREQYF. CDR3 nucleotides: TGTGCCAGCAGTGAGGGGGGCACGATTCCGCGCGAGCAGTACTTC.